The present T cell receptor beta chain was sequenced within a study of T cell changes during pregnancy in multiple sclerosis. The table came from immunoSEQ multiplex PCR; TCRdb's copy has only in-frame clones and leaves some out. The table shows about 84,000 clones, with approximately 95% occurring only once. CDR1 and CDR2 from the germline V gene are SNHLY and FYNNEI. The ends were cut back, 0 bases at V and 2 bases at J, with 14 bases in the middle. The CDR3 totals 16 residues. The sequence derives from a female donor in good health, enrolled as a control in a pregnancy study. The specimen comprised peripheral blood, sampled in the second trimester of pregnancy. V is TRBV2 and J is TRBJ2-7; D gene unclear. Here the CDR3 DNA reads TGTGCCAGCAGTGAAGCGATGGGCAGGCCTCCCTACGAGCAGTACTTC. Its protein is CASSEAMGRPPYEQYF.